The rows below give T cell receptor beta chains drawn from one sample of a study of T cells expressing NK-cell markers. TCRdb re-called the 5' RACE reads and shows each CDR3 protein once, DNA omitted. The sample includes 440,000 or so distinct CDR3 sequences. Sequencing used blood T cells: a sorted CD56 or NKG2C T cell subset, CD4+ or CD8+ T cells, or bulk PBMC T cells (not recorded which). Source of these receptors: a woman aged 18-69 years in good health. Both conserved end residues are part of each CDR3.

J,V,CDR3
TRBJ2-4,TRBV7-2,CASSYTRQLLAKNIQYF
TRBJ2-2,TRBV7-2,CASSSGGLARHTGELFF
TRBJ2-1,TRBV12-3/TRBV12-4,CASNTRGSLLNEQFF
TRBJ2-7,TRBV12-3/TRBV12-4,CASSPGGHYEQYF
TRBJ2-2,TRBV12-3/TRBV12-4,CASSVNRGLTGELFF
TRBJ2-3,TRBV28,CASSLHQGGPDTQYF
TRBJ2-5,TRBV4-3,CASSPSSTTRETQYF
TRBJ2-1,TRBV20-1,CSASPRGRDQFF
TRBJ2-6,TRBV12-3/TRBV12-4,CASSLSSSGANVLTF
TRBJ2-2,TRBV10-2,CASREQGANTGELFF
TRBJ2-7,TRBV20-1,CSVTGEGSSYEQYF
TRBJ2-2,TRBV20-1,CSARAAGGRSGELFF
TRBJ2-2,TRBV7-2,CASSQSLRGELFF
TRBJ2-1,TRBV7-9,CASSPRTSGSWDEQFF
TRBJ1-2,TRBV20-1,CSARDLRQGVNYGYTF
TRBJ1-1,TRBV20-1,CSAQQGASSGAFF
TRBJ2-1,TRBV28,CASRGGRVREQFF
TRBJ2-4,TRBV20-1,CSATPPAGAIAKNIQYF
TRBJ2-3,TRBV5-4,CAAGSRPQDLQYF
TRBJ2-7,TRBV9,CASSHSGGGLYEQYF
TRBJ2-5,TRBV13,CASSQPSGISPETQYF
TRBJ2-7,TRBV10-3,CAISAADFYEQYF
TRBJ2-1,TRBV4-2,CASSQDLWNEQFF